This T cell receptor (beta chain) was documented in a study of neurological immune-mediated disorders. The sample holds many counts of this clonotype. From the 5' RACE reads, TCRdb called clonotypes with MiXCR, one entry per CDR3 protein. The sample has 55,000 to 65,000 distinct CDR3 sequences, 10% to 15% seen once. This CDR3 contains 14 residues. With 6 bases clipped from V and 4 bases from J, the junction kept 3 bases outside the gene matches. V is TRBV12-3 or TRBV12-4 and J is TRBJ2-7, with 13 bases identical to TRBD2. This clonotype was obtained from a woman in her sixties with HTLV-1-associated myelopathy (HAM/TSP). The sequenced sample consisted of PBMCs. The CDR3 bases are TGTGCCAGCAGCGGGACTAGCGGGATATACGAGCAGTACTTC. Amino acids: CASSGTSGIYEQYF.